This is a list of T cell receptor beta chains from one sample in a study of lung T cells in sarcoidosis with Löfgren's syndrome. TCRdb used MiXCR to reprocess the reads, holding one entry per CDR3 protein. The profile shows 15,000 to 25,000 distinct CDR3 sequences, 20% to 25% of them singletons. Sequencing used CD4+ T cells from bronchoalveolar lavage. These receptors were taken from a human donor with sarcoidosis (Löfgren's syndrome or another form), or a control subject (not recorded which). Each CDR3 is given with its conserved first and last residue. Fields, in order: V gene, D gene, clone size, J gene, CDR3 DNA, CDR3 protein. A D gene is named only where the DNA matches it firmly. Clone size is given for some rows only: seen once, a few or many times, or a class if the clone is expanded.

V gene: TRBV7-9
D gene: TRBD1
clone size: -
J gene: TRBJ2-7
CDR3 DNA: TGTGCCAGCAGCCACGAAGGACAGGGGAGCGAGCAGTACTTC
CDR3 protein: CASSHEGQGSEQYF

V gene: TRBV4-1
D gene: -
clone size: -
J gene: TRBJ2-1
CDR3 DNA: TGCGCCAGCAGCCAAAGGTCGACCGGGATTTATCCCTACAATGAGCAGTTCTTC
CDR3 protein: CASSQRSTGIYPYNEQFF

V gene: TRBV18
D gene: TRBD2
clone size: -
J gene: TRBJ2-1
CDR3 DNA: TGTGCCAGCTCACCACCTTTTACTAGCGGGAGAGGGGATGAGCAGTTCTTC
CDR3 protein: CASSPPFTSGRGDEQFF

V gene: TRBV7-2
D gene: TRBD2
clone size: many
J gene: TRBJ2-7
CDR3 DNA: TGTGCCAGCAGCAGAGCGGGAGTATGGGTCTACGAGCAGTACTTC
CDR3 protein: CASSRAGVWVYEQYF

V gene: TRBV18
D gene: -
clone size: many
J gene: TRBJ2-7
CDR3 DNA: TGTGCCAGCTCACTAGGACGGCAGTCCTACGAGCAGTACTTC
CDR3 protein: CASSLGRQSYEQYF

V gene: TRBV12-3/TRBV12-4
D gene: -
clone size: -
J gene: TRBJ1-2
CDR3 DNA: TGTGCCAGCAGTTATGGGACTTCGGGCTACACCTTC
CDR3 protein: CASSYGTSGYTF

V gene: TRBV7-2
D gene: -
clone size: many
J gene: TRBJ2-5
CDR3 DNA: TGTGCCAGCAGCTTAGCAGGCTCCCCAGCCCAGTACTTC
CDR3 protein: CASSLAGSPAQYF

V gene: TRBV11-2
D gene: -
clone size: -
J gene: TRBJ2-1
CDR3 DNA: TGTGCCAGCAGCTATTCCTGTGTAGAGGGGAATGAGCAGTTCTTC
CDR3 protein: CASSYSCVEGNEQFF

V gene: TRBV6-6
D gene: -
clone size: medium-sized
J gene: TRBJ2-7
CDR3 DNA: TGTGCCAGCAGTTACTCTCCTAGCTCTGGGGGACAGTACTTC
CDR3 protein: CASSYSPSSGGQYF

V gene: TRBV28
D gene: TRBD1
clone size: -
J gene: TRBJ1-1
CDR3 DNA: TGTGCCAGCAGCAATGGACAGGGGGAAACTGAAGCTTTCTTT
CDR3 protein: CASSNGQGETEAFF

V gene: TRBV5-1
D gene: -
clone size: -
J gene: TRBJ1-2
CDR3 DNA: TGCGCCAGCAGCTTGGGTGAAGGAAATGGCTACACCTTC
CDR3 protein: CASSLGEGNGYTF

V gene: TRBV19
D gene: -
clone size: many
J gene: TRBJ2-1
CDR3 DNA: TGTGCCAGTAACCGCAACGGGCTGAGTATCGGTGAGCAGTTCTTC
CDR3 protein: CASNRNGLSIGEQFF

V gene: TRBV12-3/TRBV12-4
D gene: -
clone size: many
J gene: TRBJ1-5
CDR3 DNA: TGTGCCAGCAGTTCCCCCGGCAGGGCTAATCAGCCCCAGCATTTT
CDR3 protein: CASSSPGRANQPQHF

V gene: TRBV6-1
D gene: -
clone size: many
J gene: TRBJ2-5
CDR3 DNA: TGTGCCAGCGGCGTCTATGAAGAGACCCAGTACTTC
CDR3 protein: CASGVYEETQYF

V gene: TRBV6-2/TRBV6-3
D gene: -
clone size: medium-sized
J gene: TRBJ2-7
CDR3 DNA: TGTGCCAGCAGTTACTCGCAGTCTAAGCCGGGGGAGTACTTC
CDR3 protein: CASSYSQSKPGEYF